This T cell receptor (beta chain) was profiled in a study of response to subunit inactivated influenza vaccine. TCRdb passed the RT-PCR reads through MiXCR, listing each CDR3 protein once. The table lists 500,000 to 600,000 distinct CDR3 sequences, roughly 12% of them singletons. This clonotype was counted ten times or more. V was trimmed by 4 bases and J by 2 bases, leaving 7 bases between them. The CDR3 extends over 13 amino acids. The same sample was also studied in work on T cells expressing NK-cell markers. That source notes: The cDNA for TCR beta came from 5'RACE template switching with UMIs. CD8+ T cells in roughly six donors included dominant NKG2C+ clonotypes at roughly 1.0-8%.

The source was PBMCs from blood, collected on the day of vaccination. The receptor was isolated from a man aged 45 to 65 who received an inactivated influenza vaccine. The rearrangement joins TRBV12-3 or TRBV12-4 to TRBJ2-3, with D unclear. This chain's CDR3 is CASSSSNTDTQYF. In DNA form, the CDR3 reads TGTGCCAGCAGTTCATCCAACACAGATACGCAGTATTTT.